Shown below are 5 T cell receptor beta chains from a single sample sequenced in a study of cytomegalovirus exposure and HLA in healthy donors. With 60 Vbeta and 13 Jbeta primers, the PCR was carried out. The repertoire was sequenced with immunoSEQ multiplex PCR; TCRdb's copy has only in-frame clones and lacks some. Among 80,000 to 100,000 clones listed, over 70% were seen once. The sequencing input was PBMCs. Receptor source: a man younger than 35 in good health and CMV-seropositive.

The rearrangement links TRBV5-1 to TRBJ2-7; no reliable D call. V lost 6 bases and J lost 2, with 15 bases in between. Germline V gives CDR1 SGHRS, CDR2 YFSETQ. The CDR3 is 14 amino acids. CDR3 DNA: TGCGCCAGCATCCCGAGGCACGGTACCTACGAGCAGTACTTC. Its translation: CASIPRHGTYEQYF.

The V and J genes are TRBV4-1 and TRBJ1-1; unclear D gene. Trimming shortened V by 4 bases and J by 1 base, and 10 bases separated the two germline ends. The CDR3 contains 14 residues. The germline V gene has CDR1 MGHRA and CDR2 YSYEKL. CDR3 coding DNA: TGCGCCAGCAGCCCGGTCAGCGGGAACACTGAAGCTTTCTTT. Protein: CASSPVSGNTEAFF.

The CDR3 DNA sequence: TGTGCCAGCAGCCCTGACAGGGGGAACACTGAAGCTTTCTTT. Translating it yields CASSPDRGNTEAFF. This chain joins TRBV5-4 and TRBJ1-1; 8 bases map to TRBD1. The CDR3 covers 14 residues. Looked up from germline, CDR1 is SGHNT and CDR2 is YYREEE (reference sequence). The V and J ends lost 4 bases and 1 base, in that order; junction bases with no gene match: 3. Full variable domain (missing parts from reference TRBV5-4 and TRBJ1-1): ETGVTQSPTHLIKTRGQQVTLRCSSQSGHNTVSWYQQALGQGPQFIFQYYREEENGRGNFPPRFSGLQFPNYSSELNVNALELDDSALYLCASSPDRGNTEAFFGQGTRLTVV.

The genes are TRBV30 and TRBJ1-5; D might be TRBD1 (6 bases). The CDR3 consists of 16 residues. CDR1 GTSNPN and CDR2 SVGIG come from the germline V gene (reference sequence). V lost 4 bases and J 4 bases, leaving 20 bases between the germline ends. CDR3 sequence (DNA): TGTGCCTGGAAGGGTGTGGGGCAGGGGTTAAATCAGCCCCAGCATTTT. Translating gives CAWKGVGQGLNQPQHF. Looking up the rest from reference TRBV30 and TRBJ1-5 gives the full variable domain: SQTIHQWPATLVQPVGSPLSLECTVEGTSNPNLYWYRQAAGRGLQLLFYSVGIGQISSEVPQNLSASRPQDRQFILSSKKLLLSDSGFYLCAWKGVGQGLNQPQHFGDGTRLSIL.

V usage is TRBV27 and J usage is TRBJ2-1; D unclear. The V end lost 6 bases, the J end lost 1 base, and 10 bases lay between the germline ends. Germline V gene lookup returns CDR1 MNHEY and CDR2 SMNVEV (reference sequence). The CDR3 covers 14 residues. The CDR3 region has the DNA TGTGCCAGCAGCCCCGGAGTTTCCTACAATGAGCAGTTCTTC. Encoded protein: CASSPGVSYNEQFF.